This entry lists 9 T cell receptor beta chains sequenced from one sample in a study of T cell clonality in common variable immunodeficiency. Using immunoSEQ multiplex PCR, the repertoire was profiled, and TCRdb retains in-frame clones only, with some absent. The specimen has about 35,000 clones, none found just once. Sequencing input: peripheral blood mononuclear cells. These receptors were collected from a person aged 18 to 70 in good health.

The table lists this clone with many counts. Read coverage stops 3 residues before the CDR3 terminus; the germline J gene supplies the remainder. V usage is TRBV7-6 and J usage is TRBJ1-1; a weak D match, TRBD1 (6 bases). Germline values: CDR1 SGHVS, CDR2 FNYEAQ. The ends were cut back, 5 bases at V and 4 bases at J, with 17 bases in the middle. The CDR3 runs 15 residues. Incomplete CDR3 DNA: TGTGCCAGCAGCGACCCTTCGGGGGGCGTCACTGAA. Translated: CASSDPSGGVTE. In full, the CDR3 is CASSDPSGGVTEAFF. The full variable domain, rest sourced from reference TRBV7-6 and TRBJ1-1, is GAGVSQSPRYKVTKRGQDVALRCDPISGHVSLYWYRQALGQGPEFLTYFNYEAQQDKSGLPNDRFSAERPEGSISTLTIQRTEQRDSAMYRCASSDPSGGVTEAFFGQGTRLTVV.

At least ten counts were recorded for this clone. The read finishes 3 residues shy of the CDR3 end, and the germline J gene is used to complete it. The rearrangement links TRBV30 to TRBJ2-7, with D perhaps TRBD1 (5 bases). Germline lookup yields CDR1 GTSNPN and CDR2 SVGIG (reference sequence). Between the trimmed V and J ends, which lost 2 bases and 1 base, there was a span of 18 bases. This CDR3 spans 16 amino acids. CDR3 amino acids: CAWSTPRVGRSYEQYF. The CDR3 DNA, read in part, is TGTGCCTGGAGTACCCCCAGGGTGGGGCGGTCCTACGAG.

Concerning this clone itself: With the read ending 3 residues before the CDR3 end, the germline J gene is used to fill in that end. This chain links TRBV2 with TRBJ2-3; D remains unclear. Germline V gene lookup returns CDR1 SNHLY and CDR2 FYNNEI. The CDR3 covers 15 residues. The sequenced part of the CDR3 DNA is TGTGCCAGCAGTGGAGTGGGTTATAGCAATCAGCCG. Translated: CASSGVGYSNQP. The CDR3 reads in full as CASSGVGYSNQPQYF.

The table lists this clone with a few counts. The read finishes 3 residues shy of the CDR3 end, and the germline J gene is used to complete it. The rearrangement joins TRBV2 to TRBJ1-5; the D gene is possibly TRBD1 (5 bases). Between the trimmed V and J ends, which lost 2 bases and 1 base, there was a span of 18 bases. Germline CDR1 and CDR2: SNHLY and FYNNEI. The CDR3 covers 18 residues. The sequenced part of the CDR3 DNA is TGTGCCAGCAGTGAAAAAGGGACTCGGAGGGCAAGCAATCAGCCC. Its translation: CASSEKGTRRASNQP. The full CDR3 protein reads CASSEKGTRRASNQPQHF.

This clone was observed at least ten times. The read ends 3 residues early relative to the CDR3; the germline J gene fills the gap. The V call is TRBV6-4, the J call TRBJ2-5; the D gene is possibly TRBD1 (6 bases). Deletions cut 6 bases from V and 5 bases from J, with 13 bases between. The CDR3 has 13 amino acids. CDR1 is MRHNA, CDR2 SNTAGT, per germline. This CDR3 reads CASSRGSGETQYF. CDR3 bases read: TGTGCCAGCAGCAGGGGCAGTGGGGAGACC.

This clone has a count of ten or more. The covered CDR3 bases are TGTGCCAGCAGTTTAGCGAGTTCAGGGGCAGGCAATCAGCCC. Protein: CASSLASSGAGNQP. The full CDR3 protein reads CASSLASSGAGNQPQHF. The J gene is TRBJ1-5, the V gene TRBV12-3 or TRBV12-4, with D perhaps matching TRBD1 (6 bases). The sequenced fragment ends 3 residues before the CDR3 boundary, so the rest is inferred from the germline J gene. The CDR3 sequence is 17 residues long. The germline V and J ends were trimmed by 0 bases and 2 bases, with 14 bases remaining between them.

This clone was counted many times. Partial CDR3 DNA: TGCAGTGCTAGAGATCAGCGGGAGTCCGGGGAG. Protein: CSARDQRESGE. The full-length CDR3 reads as CSARDQRESGELFF. The chain recombines TRBV20-1 with TRBJ2-2, with 8 nucleotides matching TRBD2. From the germline J gene comes the end of the CDR3, since the read stops 3 residues before it. The CDR3 covers 14 residues. J lost 6 bases, V lost 0 bases, and 3 bases had no gene match. Per the germline V gene, CDR1 is DFQATT and CDR2 is SNEGSKA (reference sequence).

This clone was seen many times. Read data end 3 residues before the CDR3 end; the end is taken from the germline J gene. The rearrangement joins TRBV5-1 to TRBJ2-2; 8 positions match TRBD1. This CDR3 region has 15 residues. The germline V gene encodes CDR1 SGHRS and CDR2 YFSETQ. CDR3 sequence reads: CASSLGTGRYEKLFF. Partial CDR3 DNA: TGCGCCAGCAGCTTGGGGACAGGGCGATACGAAAAG.

In the case of this clone: Read coverage stops 3 residues before the CDR3 terminus; the germline J gene supplies the remainder. This chain joins TRBV6-1 and TRBJ1-2; the match to TRBD1 covers 9 bases. Per the germline V gene, CDR1 is MNHNS and CDR2 is SASEGT. This CDR3 comprises 15 residues. The covered CDR3 bases are TGTGCCAGCAGTGAAGGGGACAGGGTGACAGATACC. It translates to CASSEGDRVTDT. The entire CDR3 protein is CASSEGDRVTDTYTF.